Reported below is one T cell receptor beta chain. Its antigen is unidentified. The V segment lost 5 bases and the J segment 7 bases; nucleotides outside the gene matches: 8. CDR1 SGHTA and CDR2 FQGTGA come from the germline V gene. This CDR3 region has 15 residues. This specimen comes from a study of cytomegalovirus exposure and HLA in healthy donors. Study summary: The same platform used for the 600 to 750 first-cohort repertoires was also used for the 120 or so validation repertoires, as a later analysis reported. General study findings and limits: Cytomegalovirus status was reportedly diagnosed by the classifier with high sensitivity and specificity. The investigators catalogued 164 TCR beta chains as cytomegalovirus-associated. Confirmation in vitro established that a few CMV-associated chains were specific for CMV antigens.

Profiling relied on immunoSEQ multiplex PCR, and the TCRdb table lists in-frame clones only, not all of them. The top ten hold around 10% of the sample, which has over 110,000 clones, around 84% seen once. The receptor was derived from a man between 18 and 29 years old in good health and CMV-seropositive. The chain uses TRBV7-3 and TRBJ2-1; 10 bases are shared with TRBD2. The sample comprised PBMCs. The CDR3 region is CASSISGRALNEQFF. In nucleotides, the CDR3 is TGTGCCAGCAGCATAAGCGGGAGGGCCCTGAATGAGCAGTTCTTC.